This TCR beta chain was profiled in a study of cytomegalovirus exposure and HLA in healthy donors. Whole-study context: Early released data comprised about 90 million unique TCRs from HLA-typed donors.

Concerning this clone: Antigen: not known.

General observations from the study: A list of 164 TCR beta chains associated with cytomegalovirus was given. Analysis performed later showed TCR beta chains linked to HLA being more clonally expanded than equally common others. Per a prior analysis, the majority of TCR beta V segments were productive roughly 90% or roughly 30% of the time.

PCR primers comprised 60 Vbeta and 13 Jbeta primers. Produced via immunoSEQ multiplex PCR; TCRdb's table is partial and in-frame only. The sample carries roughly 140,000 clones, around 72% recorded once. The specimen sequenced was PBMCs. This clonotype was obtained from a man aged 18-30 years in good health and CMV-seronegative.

The CDR3 loop is CASSIGDPPRDYTF. The CDR3 region has the DNA TGTGCCAGTAGTATCGGGGACCCTCCGCGGGACTACACCTTC. V usage is TRBV19 and J usage is TRBJ1-2; D might be TRBD1 (5 bases). The CDR3 is made up of 14 amino acids. The germline V and J ends were trimmed by 3 bases and 10 bases, with 18 bases remaining between them. The germline CDR1 and CDR2 sequences are LNHDA and SQIVND (reference sequence).